The present T cell receptor beta chain was sequenced within a study of blood T cell repertoires in COVID-19. This table comes from immunoSEQ multiplex PCR, and its TCRdb copy is limited to in-frame clones, with some not included. The data contain over 400,000 clones, about nine tenths of them singletons. Assignments of participants to cohorts depended upon their own reported clinical history. The CDR3 spans 16 residues. CDR1 MGHDK and CDR2 SYGVNS come from the germline V gene. Trimming cost V 2 bases and J 1 base, with 14 bases left between them. This sequence originates from a woman aged 60 to 75 who had recovered from COVID-19. This chain links TRBV25-1 with TRBJ1-1; tentative D call: TRBD1 (6 bases). Sequencing was carried out using PBMCs or T cells enriched from blood (not recorded which). The CDR3 is CASSETAGAPNTEAFF. The DNA for the CDR3 is TGTGCCAGCAGTGAAACGGCAGGGGCACCGAACACTGAAGCTTTCTTT.